Each of the 5 T cell receptor beta chains below was sequenced from the same sample in a study of blood T cell repertoires in COVID-19. This table comes from immunoSEQ multiplex PCR, and its TCRdb copy is limited to in-frame clones, with some not included. The sample holds roughly 140,000 clones, around 84% seen once. The sequenced material came from PBMCs or T cells enriched from blood (not recorded which). These TCRs come from a man between 45 and 60 years old who had recovered from COVID-19.

The chain links TRBV6-6 to TRBJ2-4, with 8 positions matching TRBD1. The CDR3 consists of 15 residues. Germline CDR1 is MNHNY and CDR2 is SVGAGI (reference sequence). Trimming at V came to 6 bases and at J to 2 bases, leaving 6 bases not matched to a gene. The CDR3 sequence is CASSPRTGPKNIQYF. The CDR3 DNA reads TGTGCCAGCAGCCCTCGGACAGGGCCCAAAAACATTCAGTACTTC.

The chain recombines TRBV7-2 with TRBJ2-5; perhaps TRBD2 as D (5 bases). CDR3 length: 14 amino acids. V lost 6 bases, J lost 1 base, and 12 bases lay in between. Germline values: CDR1 SGHTA, CDR2 FQGNSA. The chain's CDR3 is CASSWRGPQETQYF. The CDR3 DNA reads TGTGCCAGCAGTTGGAGAGGGCCCCAAGAGACCCAGTACTTC.

The CDR3 DNA follows: TGTGCCAGCAGCACAATGGGGGCCAACTATGGCTACACCTTC. Its translation is CASSTMGANYGYTF. The chain employs TRBV7-2 and TRBJ1-2, with a tentative D call TRBD1 (6 bases). Germline V gene lookup returns CDR1 SGHTA and CDR2 FQGNSA. V lost 5 bases and J lost 2, with 12 bases in between. This CDR3 is built from 14 residues.

This clone showed up just once. The V gene is TRBV2, the J gene TRBJ1-1; D unresolved. Trimming cost V 0 bases and J 0 bases, with 8 bases left between them. The CDR3 sequence is 15 residues long. CDR1 SNHLY and CDR2 FYNNEI come from the germline V gene. CDR3 in amino acids: CASSEAGRLNTEAFF. In nucleotides, the CDR3 is TGTGCCAGCAGTGAAGCGGGCAGGTTGAACACTGAAGCTTTCTTT.

J is TRBJ1-2 and V is TRBV7-2, with 11 bases lining up with TRBD1. The germline gives CDR1 SGHTA, CDR2 FQGNSA. The trim removed 0 bases at V and 13 bases at J, leaving 7 bases unmatched. The CDR3 has 14 residues. CDR3 loop: CASSLAGQGADCTF. In nucleotides, the CDR3 is TGTGCCAGCAGCTTAGCAGGACAGGGGGCTGATTGCACCTTC.